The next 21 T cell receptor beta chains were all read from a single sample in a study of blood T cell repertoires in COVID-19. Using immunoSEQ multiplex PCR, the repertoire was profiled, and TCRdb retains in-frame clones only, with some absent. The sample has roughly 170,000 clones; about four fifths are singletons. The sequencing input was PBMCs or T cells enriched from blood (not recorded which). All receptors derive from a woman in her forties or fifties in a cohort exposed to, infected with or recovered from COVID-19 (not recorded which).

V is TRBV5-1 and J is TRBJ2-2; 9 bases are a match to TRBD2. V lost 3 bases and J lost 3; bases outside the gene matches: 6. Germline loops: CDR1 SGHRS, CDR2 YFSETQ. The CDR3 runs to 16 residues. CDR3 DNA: TGCGCCAGCAGCTCCCTAGCGGGACCCGACACCGGGGAGCTGTTTTTT. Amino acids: CASSSLAGPDTGELFF.

This CDR3 reads CASIGGDGTEAFF. DNA of the CDR3: TGTGCCAGTATCGGAGGGGACGGCACTGAAGCTTTCTTT. The chain carries TRBV19 and TRBJ1-1, with D possibly TRBD1 on 5 matching bases. Germline V gene data show CDR1 as LNHDA and CDR2 as SQIVND (reference sequence). The CDR3 spans 13 residues. Trimming took 7 bases from V and 4 from J, leaving 13 bases between them.

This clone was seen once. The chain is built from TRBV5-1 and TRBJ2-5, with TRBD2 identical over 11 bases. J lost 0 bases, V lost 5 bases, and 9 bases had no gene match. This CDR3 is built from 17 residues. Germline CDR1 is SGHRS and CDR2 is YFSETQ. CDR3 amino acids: CASRPGLAGLYQETQYF. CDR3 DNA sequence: TGCGCCAGCAGGCCCGGACTAGCGGGCTTGTACCAAGAGACCCAGTACTTC.

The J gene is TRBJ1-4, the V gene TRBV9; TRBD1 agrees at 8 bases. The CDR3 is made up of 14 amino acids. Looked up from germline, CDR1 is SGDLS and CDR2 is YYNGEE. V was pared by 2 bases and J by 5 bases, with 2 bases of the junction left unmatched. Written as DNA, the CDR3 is TGTGCCAGCAGCGTTACAGGGGGGAATGAAAAACTGTTTTTT. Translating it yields CASSVTGGNEKLFF.

CDR3: CASSWTGSYEQYF. The CDR3 DNA is TGTGCCAGCAGTTGGACAGGAAGCTACGAGCAGTACTTC. The rearrangement uses TRBV28 and TRBJ2-7; TRBD1 matches at 7 bases. The CDR3 is 13 amino acids. CDR1 is MDHEN, CDR2 SYDVKM, per germline. J gave up 3 bases and V 4 bases, and 3 bases lay outside the gene matches.

The CDR3 loop reads CASSLALVDQETQYF. The CDR3 coding sequence is TGCGCCAGCAGCTTGGCCCTGGTAGATCAAGAGACCCAGTACTTC. V gene TRBV5-1 combines with J gene TRBJ2-5; D unclear. This CDR3 spans 15 amino acids. CDR1 is SGHRS, CDR2 YFSETQ, per germline. The ends were cut back, 0 bases at V and 2 bases at J, with 11 bases in the middle.

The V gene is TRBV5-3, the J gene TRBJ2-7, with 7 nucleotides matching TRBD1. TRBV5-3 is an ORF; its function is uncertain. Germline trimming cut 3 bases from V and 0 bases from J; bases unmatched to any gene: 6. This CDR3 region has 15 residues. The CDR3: CARSSDRASSYEQYF. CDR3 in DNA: TGTGCCAGAAGCTCCGACAGGGCGTCCTCCTACGAGCAGTACTTC.

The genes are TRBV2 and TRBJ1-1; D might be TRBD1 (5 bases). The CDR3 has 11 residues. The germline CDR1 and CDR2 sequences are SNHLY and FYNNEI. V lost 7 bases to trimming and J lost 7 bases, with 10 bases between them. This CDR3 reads CASTTAVEAFF. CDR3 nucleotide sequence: TGTGCCAGCACGACAGCAGTTGAAGCTTTCTTT.

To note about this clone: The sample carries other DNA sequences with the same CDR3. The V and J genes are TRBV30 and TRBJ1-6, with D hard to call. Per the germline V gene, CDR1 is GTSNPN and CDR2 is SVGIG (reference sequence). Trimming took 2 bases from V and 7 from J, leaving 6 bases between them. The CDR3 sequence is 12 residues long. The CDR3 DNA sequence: TGTGCCTGGAGTCCGGGAAATTCACCCCTCCACTTT. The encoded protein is CAWSPGNSPLHF.

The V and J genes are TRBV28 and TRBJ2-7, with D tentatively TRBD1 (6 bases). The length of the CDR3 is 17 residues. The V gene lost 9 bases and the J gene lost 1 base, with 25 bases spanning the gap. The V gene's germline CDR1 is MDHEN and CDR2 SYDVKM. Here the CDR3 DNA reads TGTGCCAGTTATAGGGAATCCGGACAGTCGGGATCCTACGAGCAGTACTTC. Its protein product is CASYRESGQSGSYEQYF.

The CDR3 loop is CASSLNLNQPQHF. CDR3 in DNA: TGTGCCAGCAGTTTAAATCTCAATCAGCCCCAGCATTTT. This sequence joins TRBV27 and TRBJ1-5; D ambiguous. Germline CDR1 reads MNHEY; CDR2 reads SMNVEV (reference sequence). The germline V and J ends were trimmed by 2 bases and 3 bases, with 5 bases remaining between them. The CDR3 runs to 13 residues.

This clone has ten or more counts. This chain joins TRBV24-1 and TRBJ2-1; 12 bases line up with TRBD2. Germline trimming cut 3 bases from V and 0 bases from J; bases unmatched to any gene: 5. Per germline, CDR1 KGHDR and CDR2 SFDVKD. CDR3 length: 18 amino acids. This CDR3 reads CATSDTRTSGTSYNEQFF. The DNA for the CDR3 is TGTGCCACCAGTGATACCCGGACTAGCGGGACCTCCTACAATGAGCAGTTCTTC.

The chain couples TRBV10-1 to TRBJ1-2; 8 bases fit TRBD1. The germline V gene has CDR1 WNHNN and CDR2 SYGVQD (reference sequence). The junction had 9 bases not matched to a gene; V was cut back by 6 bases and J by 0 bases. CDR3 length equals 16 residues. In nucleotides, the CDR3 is TGCGCCAGCAGAAACCGGGACAGGATCTCTAACTATGGCTACACCTTC. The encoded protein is CASRNRDRISNYGYTF.

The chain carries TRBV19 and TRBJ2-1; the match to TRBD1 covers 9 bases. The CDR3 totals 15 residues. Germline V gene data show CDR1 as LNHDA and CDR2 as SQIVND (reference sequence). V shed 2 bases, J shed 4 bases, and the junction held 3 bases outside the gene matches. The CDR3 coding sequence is TGTGCCAGTAGTATAAAAGGGACAGGGTACAATGAGCAGTTCTTC. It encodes CASSIKGTGYNEQFF.

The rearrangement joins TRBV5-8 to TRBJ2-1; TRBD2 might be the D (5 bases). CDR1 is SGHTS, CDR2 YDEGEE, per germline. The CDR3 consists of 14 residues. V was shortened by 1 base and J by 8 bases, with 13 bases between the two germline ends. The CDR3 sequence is CASSLYAGLYEQFF. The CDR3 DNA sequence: TGTGCCAGCAGCTTGTACGCAGGACTTTATGAGCAGTTCTTC.

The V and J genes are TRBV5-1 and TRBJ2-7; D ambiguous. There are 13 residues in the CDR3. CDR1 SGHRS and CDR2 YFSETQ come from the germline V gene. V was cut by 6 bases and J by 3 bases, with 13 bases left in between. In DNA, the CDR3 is TGCGCCAGCAAGGTTGGGCAGTTCTACGAGCAGTACTTC. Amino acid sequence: CASKVGQFYEQYF.

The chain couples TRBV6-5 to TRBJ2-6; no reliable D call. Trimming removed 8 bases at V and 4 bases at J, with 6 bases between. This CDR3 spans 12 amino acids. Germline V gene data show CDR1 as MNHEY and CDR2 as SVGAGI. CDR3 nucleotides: TGTGCCAGCTCACTGGGGGCCAACGTCCTGACTTTC. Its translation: CASSLGANVLTF.

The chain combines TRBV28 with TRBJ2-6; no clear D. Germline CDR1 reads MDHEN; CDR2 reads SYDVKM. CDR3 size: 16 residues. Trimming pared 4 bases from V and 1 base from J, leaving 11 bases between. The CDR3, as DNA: TGTGCCAGCAGTTCCTTCAGTTCTTCTGGGGCCAACGTCCTGACTTTC. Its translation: CASSSFSSSGANVLTF.

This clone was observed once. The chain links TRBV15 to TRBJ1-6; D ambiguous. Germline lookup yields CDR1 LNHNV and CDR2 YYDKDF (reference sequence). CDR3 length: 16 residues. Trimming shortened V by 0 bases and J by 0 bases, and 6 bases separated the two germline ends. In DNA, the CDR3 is TGTGCCACCAGCAGAGATAGTAGCTCCTATAATTCACCCCTCCACTTT. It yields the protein CATSRDSSSYNSPLHF. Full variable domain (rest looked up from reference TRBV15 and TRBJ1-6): DAMVIQNPRYQVTQFGKPVTLSCSQTLNHNVMYWYQQKSSQAPKLLFHYYDKDFNNEADTPDNFQSRRPNTSFCFLDIRSPGLGDTAMYLCATSRDSSSYNSPLHFGNGTRLTVT.

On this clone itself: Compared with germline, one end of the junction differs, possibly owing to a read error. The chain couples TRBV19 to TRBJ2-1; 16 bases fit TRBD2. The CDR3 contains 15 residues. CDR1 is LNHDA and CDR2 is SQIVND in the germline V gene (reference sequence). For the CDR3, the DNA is TGTGCCAGTAGTCTCGGGGGACTAGCGGGAGGGGGGCCGATCTTC. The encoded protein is CASSLGGLAGGGPIF.

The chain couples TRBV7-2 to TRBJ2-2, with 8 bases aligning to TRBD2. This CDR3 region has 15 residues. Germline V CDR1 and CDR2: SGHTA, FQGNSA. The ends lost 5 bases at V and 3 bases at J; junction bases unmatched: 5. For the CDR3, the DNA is TGTGCCAGCAGCCCCCGGGGGGGCGACACCGGGGAGCTGTTTTTT. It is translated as CASSPRGGDTGELFF.